The source of this T cell receptor (beta chain) is a study of T-cell memory formation after mild COVID-19. The overall study: The two donors had largely donor-specific TCR clusters.

CDR1 DFQATT and CDR2 SNEGSKA come from the germline V gene (reference sequence). Trimming removed 1 base from V and 0 bases from J, with 7 bases in between. CDR3 length: 14 residues. TCRdb re-called the 5' RACE reads with MiXCR, one entry per CDR3 protein. The sample holds roughly 200,000 distinct CDR3 sequences; roughly 18% are singletons and the top ten take 2% to 3%. On this clonotype itself: Its specificity is unknown.

Study results and limitations: CD4+ clones that contracted lay mainly in CM and EM; CD8+ ones lay in EMRA. Some clones that responded were present in memory (sampled pre-infection), which suggests cross-reactive memory joined.

This receptor was obtained from an adult woman who had mild COVID-19 (a few samples of this study predate the infection). Cell type and time point are not known. This sequence joins TRBV20-1 and TRBJ2-1, with D hard to call. Sequenced sample: PBMCs or a T cell subset sorted from them (not recorded which). The CDR3 DNA reads TGCAGTGCTAGAGTTCACCACTCCTACAATGAGCAGTTCTTC. It yields the protein CSARVHHSYNEQFF.